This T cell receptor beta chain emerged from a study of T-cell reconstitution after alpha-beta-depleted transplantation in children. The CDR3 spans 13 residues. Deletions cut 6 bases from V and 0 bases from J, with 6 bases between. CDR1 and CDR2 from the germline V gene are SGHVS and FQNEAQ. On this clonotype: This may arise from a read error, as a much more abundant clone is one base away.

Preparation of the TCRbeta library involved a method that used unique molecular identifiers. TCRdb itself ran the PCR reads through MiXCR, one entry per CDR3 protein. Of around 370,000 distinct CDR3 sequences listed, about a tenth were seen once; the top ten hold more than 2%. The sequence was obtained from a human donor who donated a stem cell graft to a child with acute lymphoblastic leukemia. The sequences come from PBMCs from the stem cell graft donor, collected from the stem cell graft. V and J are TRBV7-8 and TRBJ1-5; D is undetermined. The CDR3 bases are TGTGCCAGCAGAGAGAATAGCAATCAGCCCCAGCATTTT. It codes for CASRENSNQPQHF. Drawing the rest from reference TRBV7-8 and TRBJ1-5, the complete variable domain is GAGVSQSPRYKVAKRGQDVALRCDPISGHVSLFWYQQALGQGPEFLTYFQNEAQLDKSGLPSDRFFAERPEGSVSTLKIQRTQQEDSAVYLCASRENSNQPQHFGDGTRLSIL.